The present T cell receptor (beta chain) was sequenced within a study of cytomegalovirus exposure and HLA in healthy donors. Study-wide results and caveats: Presence/absence analyses treated sequencing depth as roughly uniform across donors.

13 Jbeta primers and 60 Vbeta primers were used for the PCR. Sequencing was performed with immunoSEQ multiplex PCR; in TCRdb, only in-frame clones are kept and a portion is missing. Among some 120,000 clones listed, roughly 82% were seen once. With respect to this clone: Antigen: not known.

This CDR3 spans 16 amino acids. Losses at the gene ends were 3 bases for V and 0 bases for J; bases not matched to a gene: 7. From germline, CDR1 is SGHKS and CDR2 YYEKEE (reference sequence). The chain is built from TRBV5-5 and TRBJ2-7; the match to TRBD1 covers 9 bases. Sequenced: PBMCs. The sequence derives from a male donor in good health and CMV-seropositive. CDR3 bases: TGTGCCAGCAGCTCAGCGGACAGGGGAACCTCCTACGAGCAGTACTTC. It yields the protein CASSSADRGTSYEQYF.